The 17 T cell receptor beta chains below all came from one sample that was sequenced in a study of control samples from healthy donors and cancer patients (dated by TCRdb to 2018 to 2020). Libraries were made using the immunoSEQ multiplex PCR assay. As stored in TCRdb, this immuneACCESS dataset retains in-frame rearrangements with V and J assigned. A fraction of the clones does not appear; measured against another copy, unresolved V genes explain less than half of the discrepancy, and the remainder lacks a known reason. Present in this sample are about 65,000 clones, just over 90% of which were seen just once. 1% to 1.5% of the sample rests with the top ten. Specimen: PBMCs. The receptors were gathered from a woman between 45 and 65 years old with colorectal cancer.

This chain uses TRBV5-1 with TRBJ1-1; 8 bases align to TRBD1. The V and J ends lost 4 bases and 1 base, in that order; junction bases with no gene match: 3. Germline V gene data show CDR1 as SGHRS and CDR2 as YFSETQ. This CDR3 contains 14 residues. CDR3 DNA: TGCGCCAGCAGCACCGGGACAGGGAACACTGAAGCTTTCTTT. Its protein is CASSTGTGNTEAFF.

This chain links TRBV29-1 with TRBJ2-3; D is perhaps TRBD1 or TRBD2 (5 bases each). The CDR3 covers 15 residues. Germline assignment: CDR1 SQVTM and CDR2 ANQGSEA. V was clipped by 7 bases and J by 0 bases, with 17 bases between them. The CDR3 nucleotides read TGCAGCGCTACTAGAGACAGCACTAGCACAGATACGCAGTATTTT. Its protein is CSATRDSTSTDTQYF.

CDR3 loop: CASSVESRQGVNEQYF. The CDR3 DNA follows: TGTGCCAGCAGCGTAGAGTCCCGCCAGGGGGTCAACGAGCAGTACTTC. The chain joins TRBV9 to TRBJ2-7, with TRBD1 matching 7 bases. The trim removed 0 bases at V and 5 bases at J, leaving 11 bases unmatched. Germline V gene sequence: CDR1 SGDLS, CDR2 YYNGEE. The CDR3 extends over 16 amino acids.

The chain has TRBV30 and TRBJ2-7; D call uncertain. Germline assignment: CDR1 GTSNPN and CDR2 SVGIG (reference sequence). Trimming took 3 bases from V and 3 from J, leaving 6 bases between them. This CDR3 is 11 amino acids long. CDR3 loop: CAWSRGYEQYF. CDR3 nucleotide sequence: TGTGCCTGGAGCCGAGGCTACGAGCAGTACTTC.

This clone was seen once. CDR3 protein: CASSGDRRSREKLFF. CDR3 in DNA: TGTGCCAGCAGTGGGGACCGCCGCTCACGGGAAAAACTGTTTTTT. V and J are TRBV6-6 and TRBJ1-4; tentative D call: TRBD1 (5 bases). Germline lookup yields CDR1 MNHNY and CDR2 SVGAGI (reference sequence). The V end lost 5 bases, the J end lost 8 bases, and 18 bases lay between the germline ends. There are 15 residues in the CDR3.

J is TRBJ1-1 and V is TRBV29-1; D unclear. Germline values: CDR1 SQVTM, CDR2 ANQGSEA. The V and J ends lost 4 bases and 3 bases respectively, with 6 bases between them. The CDR3 is 11 residues long. The CDR3 here is CSVGTYTEAFF. CDR3 DNA: TGCAGCGTTGGGACTTACACTGAAGCTTTCTTT.

The rearrangement joins TRBV19 to TRBJ1-1; D is undetermined. V shed 7 bases and J shed 1 base, with 10 bases lying between them. The CDR3 runs to 13 residues. Per the germline V gene, CDR1 is LNHDA and CDR2 is SQIVND (reference sequence). CDR3 residues: CASIDPGNTEAFF. The CDR3 DNA reads TGTGCCAGTATTGACCCCGGGAACACTGAAGCTTTCTTT.

The V call is TRBV5-1, the J call TRBJ1-2, with TRBD1 identical over 8 bases. Looked up from germline, CDR1 is SGHRS and CDR2 is YFSETQ. CDR3 length: 15 amino acids. The V and J ends lost 0 bases and 6 bases, in that order; junction bases with no gene match: 7. CDR3 nucleotide sequence: TGCGCCAGCAGCTTGGGGACAGGGTCCCTAAATGGCTACACCTTC. Translation: CASSLGTGSLNGYTF.

The chain combines TRBV5-6 with TRBJ2-7, with 9 bases fitting TRBD1. Germline trimming cut 3 bases from V and 4 bases from J; bases unmatched to any gene: 2. This CDR3 has 13 residues. Germline-derived CDR1 and CDR2 are SGHDT and YYEEEE. The CDR3 sequence: CASSSTGGYEQYF. Here the CDR3 DNA reads TGTGCCAGCAGCTCGACAGGGGGATACGAGCAGTACTTC.

The chain couples TRBV4-2 to TRBJ2-7; TRBD2 is a possible D gene (6 bases). The CDR3 sequence is 15 residues long. The germline CDR1 and CDR2 sequences are LGHNA and YNFKEQ. Trimming cost V 1 base and J 2 bases, with 12 bases left between them. The DNA of the CDR3 is TGTGCCAGCAGCCAAGTAACCGGCGGGGCCTACGAGCAGTACTTC. Its translation: CASSQVTGGAYEQYF.

The V and J genes are TRBV11-2 and TRBJ2-2; TRBD2 agrees at 8 bases. CDR3 size: 17 residues. V shed 1 base, J shed 4 bases, and the junction held 8 bases outside the gene matches. Germline CDR1 SGHAT, CDR2 FQNNGV. Written as DNA, the CDR3 is TGTGCCAGCAGCTTAGCGGGGGGGGCGCTTTCCACCGGGGAGCTGTTTTTT. This gives the protein CASSLAGGALSTGELFF.

The chain joins TRBV19 to TRBJ2-3; D may be TRBD2 (6 bases). The CDR3 is made up of 14 amino acids. Germline V gives CDR1 LNHDA, CDR2 SQIVND (reference sequence). The V and J ends lost 4 bases and 0 bases respectively, with 8 bases between them. CDR3 residues: CASSKLASTDTQYF. CDR3 coding DNA: TGTGCCAGTAGTAAACTAGCTAGCACAGATACGCAGTATTTT.

This clone was detected a few times. V and J are TRBV2 and TRBJ2-7; TRBD1 matches 8 bases. CDR3 length equals 15 residues. V dropped 6 bases and J dropped 2; count of bases not matched to a gene: 9. Germline loops: CDR1 SNHLY, CDR2 FYNNEI. The CDR3 DNA is TGTGCCAGCAGCCTATTCGACAGGGGACCCTACGAGCAGTACTTC. This codes for CASSLFDRGPYEQYF.

J is TRBJ2-3 and V is TRBV11-3; 8 bases map to TRBD1. The CDR3 length is 16 residues. Germline loops: CDR1 SGHNT, CDR2 YENEEA. The V gene end was trimmed by 4 bases and the J gene end by 0 bases; junction bases not matched to a gene: 6. CDR3 amino acids: CASSSGTGLSTDTQYF. DNA of the CDR3: TGTGCCAGCAGCTCCGGGACAGGTTTAAGCACAGATACGCAGTATTTT.

This clone appeared a single time. The chain has TRBV18 and TRBJ2-2; 9 bases line up with TRBD1. V shed 8 bases, J shed 4 bases, and the junction held 8 bases outside the gene matches. The CDR3 consists of 15 residues. Germline CDR1 KGHSH, CDR2 LQKENI. The CDR3 sequence: CASDRDRAVTGELFF. In DNA, the CDR3 is TGTGCCAGCGACCGGGACAGGGCAGTCACCGGGGAGCTGTTTTTT.

The rearrangement uses TRBV28 and TRBJ2-2; the match to TRBD1 covers 7 bases. The ends lost 11 bases at V and 3 bases at J; junction bases unmatched: 6. The CDR3 runs 13 residues. Germline CDR1 and CDR2: MDHEN and SYDVKM. CDR3 protein: CAAYRGDTGELFF. In nucleotides, the CDR3 is TGTGCCGCTTACAGGGGTGACACCGGGGAGCTGTTTTTT.

V usage is TRBV9 and J usage is TRBJ2-1, with 8 bases that match TRBD1. V lost 3 bases to trimming and J lost 6 bases; unmatched junction nucleotides: 11. The CDR3 consists of 16 residues. The germline gives CDR1 SGDLS, CDR2 YYNGEE. The DNA of the CDR3 is TGTGCCAGCAGCGCGTTGGGTGGACAGGGCGGCAATGAGCAGTTCTTC. Protein sequence: CASSALGGQGGNEQFF.